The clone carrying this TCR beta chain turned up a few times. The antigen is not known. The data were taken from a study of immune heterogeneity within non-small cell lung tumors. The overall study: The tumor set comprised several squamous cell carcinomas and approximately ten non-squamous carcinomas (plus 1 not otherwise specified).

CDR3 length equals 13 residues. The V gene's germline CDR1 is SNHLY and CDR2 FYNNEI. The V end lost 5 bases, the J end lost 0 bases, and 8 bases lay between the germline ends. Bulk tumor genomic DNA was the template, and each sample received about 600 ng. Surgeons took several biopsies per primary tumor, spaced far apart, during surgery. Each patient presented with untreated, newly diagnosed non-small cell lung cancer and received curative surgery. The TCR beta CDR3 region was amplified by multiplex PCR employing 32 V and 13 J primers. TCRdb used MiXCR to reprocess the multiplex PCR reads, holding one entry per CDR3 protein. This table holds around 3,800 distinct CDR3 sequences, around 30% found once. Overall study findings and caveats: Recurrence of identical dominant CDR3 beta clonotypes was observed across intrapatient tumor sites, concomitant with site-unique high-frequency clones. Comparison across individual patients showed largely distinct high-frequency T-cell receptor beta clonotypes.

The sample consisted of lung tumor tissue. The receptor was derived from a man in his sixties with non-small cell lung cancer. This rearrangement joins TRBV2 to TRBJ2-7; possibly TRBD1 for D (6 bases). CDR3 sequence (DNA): TGTGCCAGCAGTTGGGACAACTCCTACGAGCAGTACTTC. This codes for CASSWDNSYEQYF.